Presented here are 29 T cell receptor beta chains from one specimen sequenced in a study of post-analysis software for immune sequencing data. For these TCRs, the target antigens are not known. Incorporated into the TCR beta cDNA libraries were unique molecular identifiers, which served to reduce PCR and sequencing biases. Using its own MiXCR run on the PCR reads, TCRdb lists one record per CDR3 protein. The table includes some 800,000 distinct CDR3 sequences, 35% to 55% detected once. Study findings and constraints: In patients, TRBV5-6, TRBV5-1 and TRBV20-1 belonged to several TRBV segments found more frequently than in controls.

The specimen was blood. All receptors come from a girl aged 10-17 years with multiple sclerosis.

The chain uses TRBV7-9 and TRBJ2-5; D may be TRBD1 (5 bases). The J call may be mistaken, given a closer DNA end match to TRBJ2-7. CDR3 length: 13 amino acids. Per germline, CDR1 SEHNR and CDR2 FQNEAQ (reference sequence). The CDR3 is CASSSKGFAEQYF. The CDR3 nucleotides read TGTGCCAGCAGCTCTAAGGGGTTCGCCGAGCAGTACTTC.

The chain combines TRBV6-1 with TRBJ2-5; D gene unclear. The CDR3 is 14 residues long. Trimming removed 2 bases from V and 1 base from J, with 8 bases in between. CDR1 and CDR2 (germline): MNHNS, SASEGT. The CDR3 DNA sequence: TGTGCCAGCAGTGAATGGCCAAGCCAAGAGACCCAGTACTTC. Residues: CASSEWPSQETQYF.

The chain combines TRBV5-1 with TRBJ2-3; TRBD1 might be the D (5 bases). The CDR3 runs to 16 residues. Trimming pared 4 bases from V and 1 base from J, leaving 16 bases between. The germline CDR1 and CDR2 sequences are SGHRS and YFSETQ. DNA for the CDR3: TGCGCCAGCAGCGCAGGGTCTCGTCCCCGCACAGATACGCAGTATTTT. Its protein product is CASSAGSRPRTDTQYF. Filled out from reference TRBV5-1 and TRBJ2-3, the complete variable domain reads KAGVTQTPRYLIKTRGQQVTLSCSPISGHRSVSWYQQTPGQGLQFLFEYFSETQRNKGNFPGRFSGRQFSNSRSEMNVSTLELGDSALYLCASSAGSRPRTDTQYFGPGTRLTVL.

This clonotype was recorded a few times. This rearrangement joins TRBV3-1 to TRBJ2-6, with D tentatively TRBD1 (6 bases). Germline assignment: CDR1 LGHDT and CDR2 YNNKEL (reference sequence). This CDR3 has 15 amino acids. V lost 1 base to trimming and J lost 3 bases, with 7 bases between them. This CDR3 is CASSQGTVGANVLTF. Here the CDR3 DNA reads TGTGCCAGCAGCCAAGGGACAGTTGGGGCCAACGTCCTGACTTTC. Full variable domain (missing parts from reference TRBV3-1 and TRBJ2-6): DTAVSQTPKYLVTQMGNDKSIKCEQNLGHDTMYWYKQDSKKFLKIMFSYNNKELIINETVPNRFSPKSPDKAHLNLHINSLELGDSAVYFCASSQGTVGANVLTFGAGSRLTVL.

The CDR3: CASSLEGSGPVIEQFF. The CDR3 DNA sequence: TGTGCCAGCAGCTTAGAGGGTAGCGGGCCCGTCATAGAGCAGTTCTTC. The chain links TRBV7-2 to TRBJ2-1; 7 bases agree with TRBD2. Germline V gives CDR1 SGHTA, CDR2 FQGNSA. Germline trimming cut 1 base from V and 10 bases from J; bases unmatched to any gene: 13. The CDR3 totals 16 residues.

The chain is built from TRBV6-1 and TRBJ2-4; 10 bases match TRBD2. The J call is uncertain, as TRBJ2-7 better fits the DNA end. Germline V gene lookup returns CDR1 MNHNS and CDR2 SASEGT. The CDR3 spans 17 residues. The CDR3 sequence: CASQRAASGRRGYEQYF. The DNA of the CDR3 is TGTGCCAGCCAGCGGGCGGCTAGCGGGAGACGGGGCTACGAGCAGTACTTC.

This clonotype has only a few counts. The gene calls are TRBV24-1 and TRBJ2-1, with TRBD1 identical over 9 bases. This CDR3 has 16 amino acids. J was trimmed by 5 bases and V by 4 bases; bases with no gene match: 8. Germline V gene sequence: CDR1 KGHDR, CDR2 SFDVKD. The CDR3 protein is CATSDAGQGNHNEQFF. The CDR3 DNA follows: TGTGCCACCAGTGACGCGGGACAGGGAAATCACAATGAGCAGTTCTTC.

This clonotype was picked up many times. V and J are TRBV12-3 or TRBV12-4 and TRBJ2-1; TRBD2 might be the D (6 bases). The V gene lost 4 bases and the J gene lost 0 bases, with 10 bases spanning the gap. CDR3 size: 15 residues. The CDR3 spells CASSWDSSSYNEQFF. The DNA of the CDR3 is TGTGCCAGCAGTTGGGACTCGAGCTCCTACAATGAGCAGTTCTTC.

There are a few counts of this clonotype. The rearrangement links TRBV9 to TRBJ1-2; D call uncertain. Germline V lookup: CDR1 SGDLS, CDR2 YYNGEE. The CDR3 length is 16 residues. V was trimmed by 1 base and J by 2 bases, leaving 15 bases between them. The CDR3 DNA follows: TGTGCCAGCAGCGTATCTCCAGCGGGCCTAAACTATGGCTACACCTTC. Amino acid sequence: CASSVSPAGLNYGYTF.

This clonotype was detected a few times. Mismatch with germline at one junction end may stem from a read error. The chain employs TRBV20-1 and TRBJ1-6; tentatively, D is TRBD1 (6 bases). This CDR3 is built from 17 residues. The V gene's germline CDR1 is DFQATT and CDR2 SNEGSKA (reference sequence). As DNA, the CDR3 is TGCAGTGCCAGAGACAGGATCTCCGGCTCCTATAATTCACCCCTCCACTTT. It specifies CSARDRISGSYNSPLHF.

Comment on this clonotype: This may arise from a read error, as a much more abundant clone is one base away. The rearrangement links TRBV13 to TRBJ1-1, with D unresolved. The germline gives CDR1 PRHDT, CDR2 FYEKMQ (reference sequence). The CDR3 spans 13 residues. V shed 2 bases and J shed 1 base, with 5 bases lying between them. The CDR3 region is CASSLPRNTEAFF. Here the CDR3 DNA reads TGTGCCAGCAGCTTACCCAGGAACACTGAAGCTTTCTTT.

The chain recombines TRBV21-1 with TRBJ1-2. TRBV21-1 is labeled a pseudogene. CDR3 size: 14 residues. The CDR3 DNA reads as TGTGCCAGCAGCAAAGGGTCAAGGACTTATGGCTACACCTTC. It codes for CASSKGSRTYGYTF.

The chain joins TRBV7-2 to TRBJ2-1; D remains ambiguous. Germline CDR1 SGHTA, CDR2 FQGNSA. V dropped 5 bases and J dropped 8 bases, with 16 bases sitting between them. The CDR3 length is 14 residues. The CDR3 sequence: CASSLVLRPDEQFF. The CDR3 DNA is TGTGCCAGCAGCCTAGTTCTGCGCCCCGATGAGCAGTTCTTC.

V gene TRBV20-1 combines with J gene TRBJ1-2; TRBD1 is a possible D gene (5 bases). The CDR3 runs to 15 residues. CDR1 DFQATT and CDR2 SNEGSKA come from the germline V gene (reference sequence). The V gene lost 6 bases and the J gene lost 2 bases, with 19 bases spanning the gap. CDR3 sequence reads: CSAQNRGEQNYGYTF. The CDR3 DNA is TGCAGTGCCCAAAACCGAGGGGAGCAGAACTATGGCTACACCTTC.

The chain couples TRBV14 to TRBJ1-6; D ambiguous. In germline, CDR1 is SGHDN, CDR2 FVKESK. The CDR3 spans 12 residues. Trimming left V 3 bases short and J 9 bases short, with 6 bases between. In nucleotides, the CDR3 is TGTGCCAGCAGCCACGTGAGTTCACCCCTCCACTTT. This encodes CASSHVSSPLHF.

The chain carries TRBV4-1 and TRBJ2-1; 13 nucleotides match TRBD2. Germline loops: CDR1 MGHRA, CDR2 YSYEKL. CDR3 length: 16 amino acids. With 4 bases clipped from V and 8 bases from J, the junction kept 8 bases outside the gene matches. The CDR3 reads CASSLRLAGGGDEQFF. The CDR3 DNA is TGCGCCAGCAGCCTACGACTAGCGGGAGGAGGCGATGAGCAGTTCTTC.

This clonotype was counted ten times or more. This chain links TRBV20-1 with TRBJ2-5, with D possibly TRBD1 on 6 matching bases. Looked up from germline, CDR1 is DFQATT and CDR2 is SNEGSKA (reference sequence). This CDR3 is 14 amino acids long. V gave up 3 bases and J gave up 0 bases, with 11 bases separating them. The CDR3 bases are TGCAGTGCTAGGGGGGACACGTACCAAGAGACCCAGTACTTC. Its translation is CSARGDTYQETQYF.

In this sample, this clonotype turned up a few times. The chain combines TRBV7-9 with TRBJ1-1; D possibly corresponds to TRBD1 (6 bases). The CDR3 covers 15 residues. V shed 6 bases and J shed 1 base, with 15 bases lying between them. Germline CDR1 reads SEHNR; CDR2 reads FQNEAQ (reference sequence). The CDR3 is CASRQEDRPNTEAFF. The CDR3 region has the DNA TGTGCCAGCAGGCAGGAGGACAGACCGAACACTGAAGCTTTCTTT.

The J gene is TRBJ2-7, the V gene TRBV7-9; D unresolved. CDR3 length: 14 residues. Germline CDR1 reads SEHNR; CDR2 reads FQNEAQ (reference sequence). The V end was cut by 6 bases, the J end by 3 bases, with 15 bases between. The chain's CDR3 is CASSGQSSSYEQYF. The CDR3 DNA reads TGTGCCAGCAGTGGCCAGAGCTCGAGCTACGAGCAGTACTTC.

The chain carries TRBV24-1 and TRBJ2-1, with 11 nucleotides matching TRBD2. This CDR3 spans 16 amino acids. CDR1 is KGHDR, CDR2 SFDVKD, per germline. Unmatched junction bases numbered 4, after V lost 4 bases and J lost 3 bases. The CDR3 reads CATSDMTSGDYNEQFF. The DNA of the CDR3 is TGTGCCACCAGTGACATGACTAGCGGGGACTACAATGAGCAGTTCTTC.

The chain joins TRBV20-1 to TRBJ2-1; 11 bases match TRBD2. Trimming took 6 bases from V and 5 from J; bases not matched to a gene: 9. This CDR3 has 15 residues. Germline values: CDR1 DFQATT, CDR2 SNEGSKA (reference sequence). CDR3 residues: CSALAGTSGNNEQFF. The DNA for the CDR3 is TGCAGTGCCCTGGCCGGGACTAGCGGCAACAATGAGCAGTTCTTC.

This clonotype has just a few counts. V gene TRBV12-3 or TRBV12-4 combines with J gene TRBJ2-1; D is undetermined. V lost 1 base and J lost 5, with 9 bases in between. CDR3 size: 14 residues. The CDR3: CASSLGSSDNEQFF. In DNA form, the CDR3 reads TGTGCCAGCAGTTTAGGATCCAGCGACAATGAGCAGTTCTTC.

This clonotype has more than one count but fewer than ten. The chain has TRBV6-2 or TRBV6-3 and TRBJ2-1; no definite D call. Trimming took off 10 bases at V and 5 bases at J, with 18 bases between the two ends. This CDR3 spans 14 amino acids. Per the germline V gene, CDR1 is MNHEY and CDR2 is SVGEGT. DNA for the CDR3: TGTGCCACCAACCAGCTAGGGCAGGACAATGAGCAGTTCTTC. Its protein product is CATNQLGQDNEQFF.

The V and J genes are TRBV13 and TRBJ2-1, with D possibly matching TRBD2 (6 bases). The CDR3 totals 17 residues. Looked up from germline, CDR1 is PRHDT and CDR2 is FYEKMQ (reference sequence). V gave up 4 bases and J gave up 0 bases, with 16 bases separating them. The CDR3 loop is CASSYGFGGVSYNEQFF. CDR3 DNA sequence: TGTGCCAGCAGCTACGGATTTGGCGGGGTCTCCTACAATGAGCAGTTCTTC.

The rearrangement links TRBV10-3 to TRBJ2-5; tentative D call: TRBD2 (5 bases). Germline-derived CDR1 and CDR2 are ENHRY and SYGVKD. V shed 8 bases and J shed 1 base, with 17 bases lying between them. This CDR3 comprises 15 residues. The CDR3 protein is CAIRASGRGQETQYF. The DNA of the CDR3 is TGTGCCATCCGGGCTTCCGGACGGGGCCAAGAGACCCAGTACTTC.

This clonotype was observed a handful of times. The CDR3 loop is CASSFAGAGNQETQYF. In DNA, the CDR3 is TGTGCCAGCAGTTTTGCAGGGGCGGGGAATCAAGAGACCCAGTACTTC. V gene TRBV28 combines with J gene TRBJ2-5; D possibly matches TRBD1 or TRBD2 (6 bases each). The CDR3 loop spans 16 amino acids. The germline V gene has CDR1 MDHEN and CDR2 SYDVKM. Trimming cost V 3 bases and J 2 bases, with 16 bases left between them.

The rearrangement uses TRBV29-1 and TRBJ1-2; 9 bases align to TRBD1. Germline-derived CDR1 and CDR2 are SQVTM and ANQGSEA. The CDR3 consists of 16 residues. V lost 2 bases to trimming and J lost 3 bases; unmatched junction nucleotides: 10. CDR3 residues: CSVEFLGGQGDYGYTF. The CDR3 DNA follows: TGCAGCGTTGAATTTTTAGGGGGACAGGGCGACTATGGCTACACCTTC.

The V gene is TRBV10-3, the J gene TRBJ2-7; 9 nucleotides line up with TRBD1. J gave up 4 bases and V 3 bases, and 13 bases lay outside the gene matches. The CDR3 is 17 amino acids. Germline V gene data show CDR1 as ENHRY and CDR2 as SYGVKD. CDR3 sequence reads: CAISDPRQGEAGYEQYF. CDR3 coding DNA: TGTGCCATCAGTGACCCGAGACAGGGGGAAGCGGGATACGAGCAGTACTTC.

This clonotype was detected a few times. The chain links TRBV7-6 to TRBJ2-7; TRBD2 matches 8 bases. The J segment lost 2 bases and the V segment lost 1 base, leaving 7 bases of the junction unmatched. The CDR3 totals 16 residues. Germline assignment: CDR1 SGHVS and CDR2 FNYEAQ. The CDR3 DNA reads as TGTGCCAGCAGCTTAGGACGTAGCGGGGCTACCTACGAGCAGTACTTC. Protein sequence: CASSLGRSGATYEQYF.